This T cell receptor (beta chain) was recorded in a study of blood T cells in healthy people across ages. It was with a sample-barcoded 5' primer and a J-beta primer mix that a second PCR of about 7 to 12 cycles was run. TCRdb passed the 5' RACE reads through MiXCR, listing each CDR3 protein once. The sample holds approximately 800,000 distinct CDR3 sequences, 55% to 70% seen once. This clonotype turned up a few times. The antigen is unknown. Roughly 10 milliliters was the volume of peripheral blood drawn from each donor. No fewer than 6 micrograms of total RNA were isolated from every sample. Study results and caveats: The long-lived group displayed more naive CD4+ cells, plus higher diversity, than the aged donors did. Older individuals had lower TCR beta diversity per million T cells (the decline was roughly linear).

The sequence derives from a man aged 25-45 years in good health. Sequencing used blood.

CDR3 loop: CASSVVGTEASGANVLTF. The CDR3 bases are TGTGCCAGCAGTGTAGTAGGGACGGAAGCATCTGGGGCCAACGTCCTGACTTTC. The V call is TRBV6-1, the J call TRBJ2-6; D may be TRBD1 or TRBD2 (5 bases each). The CDR3 spans 18 residues. Trimming took 4 bases from V and 1 from J, leaving 17 bases between them. In germline, CDR1 is MNHNS, CDR2 SASEGT.